Listed here is a single T cell receptor (beta chain). What it recognizes is unknown. The CDR3 runs to 14 residues. Germline V gene data show CDR1 as PRHDT and CDR2 as FYEKMQ (reference sequence). V trimming: 5 bases; J trimming: 3 bases; junction bases outside the gene matches: 6. The entry originates in a study of identical twins. Study-level points and caveats: Weaker excess sharing between twins was seen in beta out-of-frame sequences.

TCRdb independently ran MiXCR on the 5' RACE reads; one entry per CDR3 protein. The sample holds about 890,000 distinct CDR3 sequences, over 9% seen once. This same sample was also taken into another study, of yellow fever vaccine responses in identical twins.

This chain connects TRBV13 to TRBJ2-7; 8 bases are shared with TRBD2. The sequence was collected from a woman aged 18-35 years in good health. Sequenced material: PBMCs. Here the CDR3 reads CASSPRLARYEQYF. CDR3 DNA sequence: TGTGCCAGCAGCCCCCGACTAGCGCGCTACGAGCAGTACTTC.